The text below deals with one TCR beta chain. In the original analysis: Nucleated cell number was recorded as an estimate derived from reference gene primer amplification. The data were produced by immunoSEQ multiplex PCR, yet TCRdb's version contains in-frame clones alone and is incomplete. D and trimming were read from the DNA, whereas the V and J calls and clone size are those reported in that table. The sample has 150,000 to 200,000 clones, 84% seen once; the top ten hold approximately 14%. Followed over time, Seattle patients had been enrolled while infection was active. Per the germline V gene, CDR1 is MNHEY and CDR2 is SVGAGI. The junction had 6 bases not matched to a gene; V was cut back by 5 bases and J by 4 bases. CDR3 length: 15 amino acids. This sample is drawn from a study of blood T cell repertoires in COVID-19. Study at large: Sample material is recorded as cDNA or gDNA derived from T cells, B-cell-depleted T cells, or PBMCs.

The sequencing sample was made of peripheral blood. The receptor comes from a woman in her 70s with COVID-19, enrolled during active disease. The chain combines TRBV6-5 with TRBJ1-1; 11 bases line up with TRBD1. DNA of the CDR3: TGTGCCAGCAGTAGTCCCGGGACAGGGGGCACTGAAGCTTTCTTT. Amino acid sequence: CASSSPGTGGTEAFF.